This T cell receptor (beta chain) appears in the sequencing data of a study of vaccination effects on CD4 cells after COVID-19. Study context: Each participant was given two doses of one vaccine (BNT162b2 or mRNA-1273). Study-level results: Whether induced by infection or by vaccine, clones showed marked clonal contraction late after vaccination. Just 1 of 255 vaccine-induced clones in healthy recipients was cross-reactive.

Subsequent to a culture period of about ten days, CD4+ T cells were isolated. None of these healthy vaccinees had been infected with SARS-CoV-2 before vaccination. In regard to this clone: What it recognizes is unknown.

The V gene's germline CDR1 is SGHRS and CDR2 YFSETQ. This CDR3 comprises 14 residues. Trimming cost V 4 bases and J 5 bases, with 15 bases left between them. The data were produced by immunoSEQ multiplex PCR, yet TCRdb's version contains in-frame clones alone and is incomplete. The repertoire has tens of thousands of clones, around two thirds of them found once; the top ten carry approximately 3.8%. The V call is TRBV5-1, the J call TRBJ1-1; a possible D gene is TRBD1 (5 bases). The source was CD4+ T cells from PBMCs cultured without peptide, collected before COVID-19 vaccination. The TCR was taken from a human donor who received a COVID-19 vaccine. In DNA, the CDR3 is TGCGCCAGCAGCCTGAGCGGGGGGGGGACTGAAGCTTTCTTT. Residues: CASSLSGGGTEAFF.